This record looks at one TCR beta chain sequence and its context. This sample was included in a study of blood T cells in healthy people across ages. The authors ran a second PCR of 7 to 11 cycles using a sample-barcoded 5' primer and a J-beta primer mix. MiXCR, applied by TCRdb to the 5' RACE reads, yields one record per CDR3 protein. The sample has about 640,000 distinct CDR3 sequences, roughly 50% seen once. There were at least 5.5 micrograms of total RNA extracted from every sample. V dropped 6 bases and J dropped 4; count of bases not matched to a gene: 18. The CDR3 consists of 18 residues. The germline V gene encodes CDR1 SGHTA and CDR2 FQGNSA.

Sequencing was done on a sample of blood. This clonotype was obtained from a man aged 55-75 years in good health. The rearrangement links TRBV7-2 to TRBJ2-1, with TRBD2 matching 7 bases. The CDR3 DNA is TGTGCCAGCAGTTCGGGAGGACGCGGATCAGGGCCATACAATGAGCAGTTCTTC. Translation gives CASSSGGRGSGPYNEQFF.